The 19 T cell receptor beta chains below come from one sample, sequenced in a study of T-cell reconstitution after alpha-beta-depleted transplantation in children. This sample's TCRbeta library carried unique molecular identifier barcodes. TCRdb fed the PCR reads into MiXCR, producing one record per CDR3 protein. Of 900,000 or so distinct CDR3 sequences in the sample, approximately 15% were seen once. The sequences come from PBMCs, mostly from graft donor cells, collected 360 days after TCRalphabeta/CD19-depleted stem cell transplant. These receptors originate from a male patient between 10 and 17 years old who had a stem cell transplant for acute lymphoblastic leukemia, so the T cells may come from the graft donor.

This clonotype has more than one count but fewer than ten. The chain couples TRBV4-1 to TRBJ2-2; D may be TRBD2 (5 bases). V gave up 0 bases and J gave up 6 bases, with 11 bases separating them. The CDR3 loop spans 15 amino acids. Germline CDR1 reads MGHRA; CDR2 reads YSYEKL. The CDR3 region is CASSQEWAGAGELFF. Here the CDR3 DNA reads TGCGCCAGCAGCCAAGAATGGGCCGGGGCCGGGGAGCTGTTTTTT.

The genes are TRBV5-1 and TRBJ2-3; TRBD2 matches at 7 bases. Germline V gene lookup returns CDR1 SGHRS and CDR2 YFSETQ. CDR3 size: 15 residues. Trimming took 1 base from V and 2 from J; bases not matched to a gene: 4. The CDR3 here is CASSLKRGTTDTQYF. The CDR3 coding sequence is TGCGCCAGCAGCTTGAAGCGGGGAACCACAGATACGCAGTATTTT.

This clonotype was counted at least ten times. This sequence joins TRBV12-3 or TRBV12-4 and TRBJ2-7; D is unresolved. The CDR3 length is 13 residues. V was clipped by 3 bases and J by 2 bases, with 8 bases between them. Written as DNA, the CDR3 is TGTGCCAGCAGTTTGGGGTTGGCCTACGAGCAGTACTTC. Translation: CASSLGLAYEQYF.

This clonotype was observed a few times. The rearrangement joins TRBV5-1 to TRBJ2-3, with 8 bases fitting TRBD2. Trimming at V came to 3 bases and at J to 3 bases, leaving 9 bases not matched to a gene. The CDR3 loop spans 16 amino acids. Germline loops: CDR1 SGHRS, CDR2 YFSETQ. For the CDR3, the DNA is TGCGCCAGCAGCTCCTACTTGGCGGGAGGAACAGATACGCAGTATTTT. Its translation: CASSSYLAGGTDTQYF.

This clonotype was recorded many times. This chain connects TRBV6-2 or TRBV6-3 to TRBJ2-7; D ambiguous. Germline V gene data show CDR1 as MNHEY and CDR2 as SVGEGT. V lost 1 base to trimming and J lost 3 bases, with 1 base between them. The length of the CDR3 is 11 residues. The CDR3 region is CASSYYYEQYF. The CDR3 DNA is TGTGCCAGCAGTTACTACTACGAGCAGTACTTC.

This clonotype was counted a single time. The rearrangement uses TRBV5-1 and TRBJ2-7; D tentatively reads TRBD1 or TRBD2 (7 bases each). Germline V gene data show CDR1 as SGHRS and CDR2 as YFSETQ. CDR3 length equals 15 residues. V dropped 5 bases and J dropped 3 bases, with 18 bases sitting between them. The CDR3 DNA follows: TGCGCCAGCAGGTCACACCCAGGGGGGGGCTACGAGCAGTACTTC. This codes for CASRSHPGGGYEQYF.

The genes are TRBV2 and TRBJ2-2; D gene ambiguous. CDR1 is SNHLY, CDR2 FYNNEI, per germline. The CDR3 runs 13 residues. V dropped 10 bases and J dropped 3 bases, with 12 bases sitting between them. This CDR3 is CATLGTDTGELFF. CDR3 in DNA: TGTGCCACCCTAGGAACGGACACCGGGGAGCTGTTTTTT.

The gene calls are TRBV4-1 and TRBJ2-1; tentatively, D is TRBD2 (5 bases). The CDR3 runs 17 residues. Trimming stripped 0 bases from V and 1 base from J, with 13 bases between. CDR1 is MGHRA, CDR2 YSYEKL, per germline. The chain's CDR3 is CASSQDIGRRSYNEQFF. CDR3 nucleotides: TGCGCCAGCAGCCAAGATATTGGTAGGAGGTCCTACAATGAGCAGTTCTTC.

The gene calls are TRBV7-2 and TRBJ2-5; 9 bases fit TRBD2. The CDR3 covers 16 residues. The germline CDR1 and CDR2 sequences are SGHTA and FQGNSA. V shed 2 bases, J shed 5 bases, and the junction held 9 bases outside the gene matches. As DNA, the CDR3 is TGTGCCAGCAGCTTACGAGCAAGCGGGAGGCGGGAGACCCAGTACTTC. Protein sequence: CASSLRASGRRETQYF.

This chain links TRBV20-1 with TRBJ2-5; 10 bases align to TRBD2. The CDR3 is 15 residues long. V lost 5 bases and J lost 5; bases outside the gene matches: 11. Germline V gene data show CDR1 as DFQATT and CDR2 as SNEGSKA (reference sequence). The CDR3 coding sequence is TGCAGTGCTCCGATGACTAGCGGGTGGGCGGAGACCCAGTACTTC. Translated: CSAPMTSGWAETQYF.

In its sample, this clonotype was seen a few times. The chain couples TRBV9 to TRBJ1-5; no clear D gene. CDR3 length equals 17 residues. Germline V CDR1 and CDR2: SGDLS, YYNGEE. V shed 1 base and J shed 4 bases, with 18 bases lying between them. CDR3 loop: CASSVTRRGNPNQPQHF. DNA of the CDR3: TGTGCCAGCAGCGTAACGAGGAGAGGGAACCCAAATCAGCCCCAGCATTTT.

This clonotype was observed a few times. This chain uses TRBV12-3 or TRBV12-4 with TRBJ1-3; D is uncertain. The ends were cut back, 7 bases at V and 1 base at J, with 11 bases in the middle. The CDR3 contains 14 residues. CDR3 amino acids: CASTPVGSGNTIYF. The CDR3 DNA is TGTGCCAGCACCCCGGTAGGATCTGGAAACACCATATATTTT.

This sequence joins TRBV7-9 and TRBJ2-7, with 10 bases fitting TRBD1. V gave up 6 bases and J gave up 9 bases; unmatched junction bases: 14. The germline CDR1 and CDR2 sequences are SEHNR and FQNEAQ (reference sequence). The CDR3 is made up of 15 amino acids. CDR3 region: CASSRDRGHKSVQYF. The CDR3 nucleotides are TGTGCCAGCAGTCGAGACAGGGGGCACAAGAGCGTGCAGTACTTC.

This clonotype was observed a few times. The chain combines TRBV4-1 with TRBJ2-1; D is unresolved. The V and J ends lost 1 base and 0 bases respectively, with 10 bases between them. The CDR3 has 16 amino acids. The germline V gene encodes CDR1 MGHRA and CDR2 YSYEKL. CDR3 protein: CASSQGDGASYNEQFF. The CDR3 DNA is TGCGCCAGCAGCCAAGGTGACGGAGCCTCCTACAATGAGCAGTTCTTC.

This clonotype was seen ten or more times. The chain recombines TRBV12-5 with TRBJ2-2; 11 bases align to TRBD2. V trimming: 2 bases; J trimming: 7 bases; junction bases outside the gene matches: 6. The CDR3 length is 16 residues. CDR1 is LGHNT and CDR2 is FRNRAP in the germline V gene. The CDR3 sequence: CASGLTGTSGVGELFF. The CDR3 DNA is TGTGCTAGTGGTTTGACCGGGACTAGCGGCGTCGGGGAGCTGTTTTTT.

This clonotype was detected a few times. This chain links TRBV7-9 with TRBJ1-6; unclear D gene. The CDR3 covers 12 residues. Between the trimmed V and J ends, which lost 2 bases and 13 bases, there was a span of 9 bases. CDR1 and CDR2 from the germline V gene are SEHNR and FQNEAQ (reference sequence). In DNA form, the CDR3 reads TGTGCCAGCAGCTTAAGTGGTAGTCCCCTCCACTTT. Its protein product is CASSLSGSPLHF.

The chain uses TRBV24-1 and TRBJ2-5; 9 nucleotides agree with TRBD1. V was clipped by 5 bases and J by 2 bases; unmatched bases: 5. The length of the CDR3 is 15 residues. Germline lookup yields CDR1 KGHDR and CDR2 SFDVKD. CDR3 residues: CATSGPGQGQETQYF. In nucleotides, the CDR3 is TGTGCCACCAGTGGGCCGGGACAGGGACAAGAGACCCAGTACTTC.

The sample holds a few counts of this clonotype. V gene TRBV2 combines with J gene TRBJ2-1, with TRBD1 matching over 7 bases. This CDR3 is 15 amino acids long. V was pared by 2 bases and J by 4 bases, with 5 bases of the junction left unmatched. Germline CDR1 is SNHLY and CDR2 is FYNNEI. In DNA, the CDR3 is TGTGCCAGCAGTGAACTGGGACAGCCTTACAATGAGCAGTTCTTC. This sequence encodes CASSELGQPYNEQFF.

This clonotype was picked up a small number of times. The rearrangement links TRBV24-1 to TRBJ2-4; D may be TRBD1 (6 bases). The V and J ends lost 4 bases and 3 bases respectively, with 12 bases between them. The CDR3 sequence is 15 residues long. Germline V CDR1 and CDR2: KGHDR, SFDVKD. CDR3 coding DNA: TGTGCCACCAGTGAGGCACAGGGTAGCAAAAACATTCAGTACTTC. This sequence encodes CATSEAQGSKNIQYF.